The TCR beta chain described here comes from a study of shared clonotypes between healthy human individuals. The repertoire was sequenced with immunoSEQ multiplex PCR; TCRdb's copy has only in-frame clones and lacks some. Of a few million clones listed, just over 90% are singletons. Trimming removed 5 bases at V and 5 bases at J, with 16 bases between. CDR1 and CDR2 from the germline V gene are SEHNR and FQNEAQ (reference sequence). The CDR3 extends over 14 amino acids. Donors comprised healthy HIV-negative adults lacking recent acute infections or vaccinations. Researchers partitioned CD4+ cells into CD45RA+ naive and CD45RA-negative memory subsets. General study points: The study found lower generation probabilities in non-shared clonotypes than in those shared by all four donors. An anticipated effect of sequencing depth on clonotype sharing among donors was recognized.

As to this clone: Its target is unknown.

The receptor comes from a man between 18 and 29 years old in good health. The sequenced sample was naive CD4+ T cells sorted from blood. Subset noted: CD45RA+ positively selected. V is TRBV7-9 and J is TRBJ2-7; weak D call: TRBD1 (5 bases). The CDR3 loop reads CASSVQQGLHEQYF. The CDR3 DNA follows: TGTGCCAGCAGCGTCCAGCAGGGTTTACACGAGCAGTACTTC. Variable domain in full (rest from reference TRBV7-9 and TRBJ2-7): DTGVSQNPRHKITKRGQNVTFRCDPISEHNRLYWYRQTLGQGPEFLTYFQNEAQLEKSRLLSDRFSAERPKGSFSTLEIQRTEQGDSAMYLCASSVQQGLHEQYFGPGTRLTVT.